This TCR beta chain was captured in a study of blood T cell repertoires in COVID-19. Measured with immunoSEQ multiplex PCR; TCRdb has only the in-frame clones, and not every one. The data contain some 200,000 clones, about 80% of them seen just once; the ten biggest clones take up approximately 7.9%. Grouping used clinical history reported by participants in a survey and questionnaire. Cohort 3 donors counted as recovered after two negative PCRs, clearance, or resolved symptoms. Germline-derived CDR1 and CDR2 are MGHDK and SYGVNS. The CDR3 covers 12 residues. V was shortened by 1 base and J by 11 bases, with 11 bases between the two germline ends.

The source of this sequence is a man aged 35-49 years who had recovered from COVID-19. The chain couples TRBV25-1 to TRBJ1-1; maybe TRBD1 (6 bases). Sequencing was performed on PBMCs or T cells enriched from blood (not recorded which). The CDR3 reads CASSESRGGAFF. The CDR3 DNA sequence: TGTGCCAGCAGTGAATCTAGGGGGGGTGCTTTCTTT.